This TCR beta chain was captured by sequencing in a study of T cell repertoires in cytomegalovirus infection. Study-level background: An indication of both CMV infection and matching HLA type came from public TCR beta signatures.

Study observations and caveats: Frequencies of public TCR beta families were cumulated, and this identified carriers of CMV plus the relevant HLA.

This clonotype was observed many times. Its antigen is currently unknown. Trimming cost V 2 bases and J 5 bases; bases outside gene matches: 10. There are 16 residues in the CDR3. The germline V gene has CDR1 SGHAT and CDR2 FQDESV (reference sequence). TCRdb re-derived calls from the reads in MiXCR, one entry per CDR3 protein. The sample includes 600,000 to 800,000 distinct CDR3 sequences, 24% of them seen just once. The rearrangement joins TRBV11-1 to TRBJ2-7; TRBD1 aligns across 9 bases. The sequencing sample was made of CD8+ T cells from PBMCs. The TCR sequence derives from a human donor in good health (CMV status not recorded). Some clones in this sample may be carry-over from other donors' samples. The CDR3 DNA follows: TGTGCCAGCAGCTTAACAAGGACAGGGGAGCGGAACGAGCAGTACTTC. It codes for CASSLTRTGERNEQYF.